Listed below are T cell receptor beta chains from one sample, sequenced in a study of T cell changes during pregnancy in multiple sclerosis. Sequencing was performed with immunoSEQ multiplex PCR; in TCRdb, only in-frame clones are kept and a portion is missing. This sample carries under 60,000 clones, 92% of them seen once, and the ten largest clones take approximately 0.58%. The material was CD4+ T cells from peripheral blood mononuclear cells, obtained after pregnancy. The source of these receptors is a female donor with multiple sclerosis, enrolled in a pregnancy study. Both conserved end residues are trimmed from each CDR3. D genes are given only for firm matches.

v_call: TRBV7-2; cdr3_length: 15; d_call: -; cdr3_aa: ASSLRDIFSYNSPLH
v_call: TRBV11-1; cdr3_length: 15; d_call: -; cdr3_aa: ASSPRFSPQGQNIQY
v_call: TRBV5-4; cdr3_length: 14; d_call: -; cdr3_aa: ASSFSRGGMNTEAF
v_call: TRBV18; cdr3_length: 12; d_call: TRBD1; cdr3_aa: ASSPGQGAEKLF
v_call: TRBV6-5; cdr3_length: 13; d_call: TRBD1; cdr3_aa: ASRDGTATNEKLF
v_call: TRBV29-1; cdr3_length: 13; d_call: TRBD2; cdr3_aa: SVGGSGGFTDTQY
v_call: TRBV25-1; cdr3_length: 15; d_call: TRBD1; cdr3_aa: ASSESGTGPSNTEAF
v_call: TRBV7-2; cdr3_length: 11; d_call: -; cdr3_aa: ASSQKGNSPLH
v_call: TRBV4-3; cdr3_length: 14; d_call: TRBD2; cdr3_aa: ASSQDLAGPYNEQF
v_call: TRBV29-1; cdr3_length: 11; d_call: TRBD1; cdr3_aa: SVADRAGYEQY
v_call: TRBV18; cdr3_length: 13; d_call: -; cdr3_aa: ASSPLGVGTDTQY
v_call: TRBV19; cdr3_length: 14; d_call: TRBD2; cdr3_aa: ASSWLAGGPYNEQF
v_call: TRBV6-5; cdr3_length: 12; d_call: -; cdr3_aa: ASSYSRLGFEQF
v_call: TRBV2; cdr3_length: 11; d_call: TRBD1; cdr3_aa: ASQGGGNQPQH
v_call: TRBV7-9; cdr3_length: 13; d_call: -; cdr3_aa: ASSLGTAITYEQY
v_call: TRBV12-5; cdr3_length: 14; d_call: TRBD1; cdr3_aa: ASGPGQGTGANVLT